This record looks at one T cell receptor beta chain sequence and its context. This record comes from a study of blood T cell repertoires in COVID-19. About the study: Spain, Italy and the United States supplied samples that represented acute and convalescent COVID-19.

The CDR3 is 15 amino acids. Trimming shortened V by 7 bases and J by 2 bases, and 15 bases separated the two germline ends. From germline, CDR1 is LNHDA and CDR2 SQIVND (reference sequence). Only in-frame clones appear in the TCRdb table, and some are missing; sequencing was by immunoSEQ multiplex PCR. The data hold approximately 180,000 clones, with roughly 85% observed a single time. Sequenced sample: peripheral blood. The chain employs TRBV19 and TRBJ1-5; D uncertain. The receptor was isolated from a man between 60 and 75 years old with acute or convalescent COVID-19. The CDR3 is CASIGRGEGNQPQHF. The DNA of the CDR3 is TGTGCCAGTATCGGACGTGGGGAGGGCAATCAGCCCCAGCATTTT.